The following is a T cell receptor beta chain sequence with its context. The target antigen is unknown. The sample comes from a study of T cells after yellow fever vaccination. Study-level findings and limits: Bulk-population clonotypes that are abundant could appear as contaminants in FACS-sorted repertoires. The secondary response was weaker, and its peak arrived faster, on day 5 versus 15.

The 5'RACE template-switching step produced TCR cDNA and added a universal primer site and UMIs. TCRdb passed the 5' RACE reads through MiXCR, listing each CDR3 protein once. The sample yields under 600,000 distinct CDR3 sequences, roughly 14% seen once. This clonotype was sampled from a man aged 25 to 40 who received the YFV17D yellow fever vaccine. The sequencing used PBMCs, collected on the day of the yellow fever booster vaccination.

This CDR3 reads CASSRDRNEKLFF. CDR3 in DNA: TGTGCCAGCAGCCGCGACAGGAATGAAAAACTGTTTTTT. V and J are TRBV11-2 and TRBJ1-4; D is perhaps TRBD1 (6 bases). The V gene's germline CDR1 is SGHAT and CDR2 FQNNGV. The CDR3 runs 13 residues. With 5 bases removed from V and 5 bases from J, the gap between germline ends came to 9 bases. Drawing the rest from reference TRBV11-2 and TRBJ1-4, the complete variable domain is EAGVAQSPRYKIIEKRQSVAFWCNPISGHATLYWYQQILGQGPKLLIQFQNNGVVDDSQLPKDRFSAERLKGVDSTLKIQPAKLEDSAVYLCASSRDRNEKLFFGSGTQLSVL.